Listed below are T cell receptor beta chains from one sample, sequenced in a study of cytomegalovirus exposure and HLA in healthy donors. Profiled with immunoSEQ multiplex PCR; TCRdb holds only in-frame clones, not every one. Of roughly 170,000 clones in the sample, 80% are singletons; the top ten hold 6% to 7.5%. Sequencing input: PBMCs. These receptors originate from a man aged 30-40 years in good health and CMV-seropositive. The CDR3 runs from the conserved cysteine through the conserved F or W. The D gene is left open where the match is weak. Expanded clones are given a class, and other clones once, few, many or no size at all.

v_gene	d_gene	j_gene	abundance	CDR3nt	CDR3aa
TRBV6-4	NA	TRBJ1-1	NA	TGTGCCAGCGGCCGGGGGTTCAACACTGAAGCTTTCTTT	CASGRGFNTEAFF
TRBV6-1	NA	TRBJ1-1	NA	TGTGCCAGCAGTGTGGGGAGGGCCATGAACACTGAAGCTTTCTTT	CASSVGRAMNTEAFF
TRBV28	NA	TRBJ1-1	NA	TGTGCCAGCACCCTCTGGCAGGGGATGAACACTGAAGCTTTCTTT	CASTLWQGMNTEAFF
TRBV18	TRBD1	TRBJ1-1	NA	TGTGCCAGCCAGGGGGACAGGGACACTGAAGCTTTCTTT	CASQGDRDTEAFF
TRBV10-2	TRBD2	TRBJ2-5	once	TGCGCCAGCACCGATCTAGCGGGGGGGGCCCAGACCCAGTACTTC	CASTDLAGGAQTQYF
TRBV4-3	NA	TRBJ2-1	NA	TGCGCCAGCAGCCCAGGGACTTACAATGAGCAGTTCTTC	CASSPGTYNEQFF
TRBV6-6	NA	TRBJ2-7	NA	TGTGCCAGCAGTCTATTAAGTTACGAGCAGTACTTC	CASSLLSYEQYF
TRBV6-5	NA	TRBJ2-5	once	TGTGCCAGCAGTTACTCCCCATACCAAGAGCAGACCCAGTACTTC	CASSYSPYQEQTQYF
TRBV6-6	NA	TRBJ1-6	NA	TGTGCCAGCAGTTACTCTAAGTACGGTTCACCCCTCCACTTT	CASSYSKYGSPLHF
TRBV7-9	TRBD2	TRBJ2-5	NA	TGTGCCAGCAGCGAACGGGGAGCGGGGAGGGGAGAGACCCAGTACTTC	CASSERGAGRGETQYF
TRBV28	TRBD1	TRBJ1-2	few	TGTGCCGGCTCCGGGACAGTAGGACACGGCTACACCTTC	CAGSGTVGHGYTF
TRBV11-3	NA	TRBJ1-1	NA	TGTGCCAGCAGCTTAGGGAGGGACCCAAGAACTGCTGAAGCTTTCTTT	CASSLGRDPRTAEAFF
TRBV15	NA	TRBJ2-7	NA	TGTGCCACCAGCAGAGATGGGATAGCGGTGTTAGCTATGGAGCAGTACTTC	CATSRDGIAVLAMEQYF
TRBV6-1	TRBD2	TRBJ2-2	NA	TGTGCCAGCAGCGAAACTAGCGGGAGTTACAGCGGGGAGCTGTTTTTT	CASSETSGSYSGELFF
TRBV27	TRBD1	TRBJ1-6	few	TGTGCCAGCAGTTTCTCCCCTTACCTTCTCGCCGGACAGGCGGATTCACCCCTCCACTTT	CASSFSPYLLAGQADSPLHF
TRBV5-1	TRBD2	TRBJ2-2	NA	TGCGCCAGCAGCTGGAAGACTAGCGGGGGGTCGAACACCGGGGAGCTGTTTTTT	CASSWKTSGGSNTGELFF
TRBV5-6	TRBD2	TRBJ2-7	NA	TGTGCCAGCAGCCGGCGGACTAGCGGGAGGGGGGCCTACGAGCAGTACTTC	CASSRRTSGRGAYEQYF
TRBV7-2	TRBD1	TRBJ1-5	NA	TGTGCCAGCAGCTTAGTTTGGACAGGGGGCAATCAGCCCCAGCATTTT	CASSLVWTGGNQPQHF
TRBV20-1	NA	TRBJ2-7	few	TGCAGTGCTAGCCGAAGCTCCGAGCAGTACTTC	CSASRSSEQYF
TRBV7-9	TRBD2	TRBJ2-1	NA	TGTGCCAGCAGCTTGGGACTAGCGGGGGGATACAATGAGCAGTTCTTC	CASSLGLAGGYNEQFF
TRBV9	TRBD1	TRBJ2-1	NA	TGTGCCAGCAGCGTGGGACAGGGGTACAATGAGCAGTTCTTC	CASSVGQGYNEQFF
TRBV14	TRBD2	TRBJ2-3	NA	TGTGCCAGCAGCCAAGATCGGGAAAATCTTCGCGGGAGAGGAAACACAGATACGCAGTATTTT	CASSQDRENLRGRGNTDTQYF
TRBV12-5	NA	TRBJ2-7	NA	TGTGCTGGCTCGCGGGGGCCTACCTACGAGCAGTACTTC	CAGSRGPTYEQYF
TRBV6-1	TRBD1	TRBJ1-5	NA	TGTGCCAGCAGTGAGGACAGGGCCAGCAATCAGCCCCAGCATTTT	CASSEDRASNQPQHF
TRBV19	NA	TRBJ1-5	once	TGTGCCAGTAGTATGACTGGCCAATATAGCAATCAGCCCCAGCATTTT	CASSMTGQYSNQPQHF
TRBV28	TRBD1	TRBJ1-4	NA	TGTGCCAGCAGTCAACCGACAGGGGCTACTAATGAAAAACTGTTTTTT	CASSQPTGATNEKLFF
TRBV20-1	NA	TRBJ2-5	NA	TGCAGTGCTAGTGAGGAAGAGACCCAGTACTTC	CSASEEETQYF
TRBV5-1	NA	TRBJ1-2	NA	TGCGCCAGCAGCTTAAGTCTGCAGGGGCCCTATGGCTACACCTTC	CASSLSLQGPYGYTF
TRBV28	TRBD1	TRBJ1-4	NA	TGTGCCAGCAGTTTTTCCCCGGGACAGAATCGAAAACTGTTTTTT	CASSFSPGQNRKLFF
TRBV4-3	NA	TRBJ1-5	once	TGCGCCAGCAGCCAAGATGGGGGCTCCAATCAGCCCCAGCATTTT	CASSQDGGSNQPQHF
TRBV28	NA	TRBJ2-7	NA	TGTGCCAGCAGGTGGGAGCATCGCTCCTACGAGCAGTACTTC	CASRWEHRSYEQYF
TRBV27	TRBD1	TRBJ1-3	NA	TGTGCCAGCAGTCGGAGTTTCACGGGACAGGGGACTGGAAACACCATATATTTT	CASSRSFTGQGTGNTIYF
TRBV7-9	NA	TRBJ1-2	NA	TGTGCCAGCAGCCGACCCGACGGGGGCTACACCTTC	CASSRPDGGYTF
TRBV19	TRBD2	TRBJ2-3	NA	TGTGCCAGTAGTATAGCTCTTACTAGCGGACCCACAGATACGCAGTATTTT	CASSIALTSGPTDTQYF
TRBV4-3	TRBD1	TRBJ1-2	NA	TGCGCCAGCAGCCCTCCTGGACAGGACCCCTATGGCTACACCTTC	CASSPPGQDPYGYTF
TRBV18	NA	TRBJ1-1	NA	TGTGCCAGCTCACGACCGACGAGAGGAGAGAACACTGAAGCTTTCTTT	CASSRPTRGENTEAFF
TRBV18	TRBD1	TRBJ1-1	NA	TGTGCCAGCTCACCACGGGGGGTGCAGGGGGTAAAGAACACTGAAGCTTTCTTT	CASSPRGVQGVKNTEAFF
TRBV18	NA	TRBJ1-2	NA	TGTGCCAGCTCACCACGGGAAGGGGCAGGTTATGGCTACACCTTC	CASSPREGAGYGYTF
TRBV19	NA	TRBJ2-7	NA	TGTGCCAGTAGTCTACCGACAGGTTTGGGCGGCGAGCAGTACTTC	CASSLPTGLGGEQYF
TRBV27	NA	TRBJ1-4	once	TGTGCCAGCAGTCGAGGGCAGAAACTGTTTTTT	CASSRGQKLFF
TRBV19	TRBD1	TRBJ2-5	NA	TGTGCCAGTAGTGGGACAGGGGCCCAAGAGACCCAGTACTTC	CASSGTGAQETQYF
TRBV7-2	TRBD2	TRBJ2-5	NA	TGTGCCAGCAGCTTAGGGGCTAGCGGGGGACAAGAGACCCAGTACTTC	CASSLGASGGQETQYF
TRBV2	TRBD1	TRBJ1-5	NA	TGTGCCAGCAGTCCCGGGACAGGGAGTCAGCCCCAGCATTTT	CASSPGTGSQPQHF
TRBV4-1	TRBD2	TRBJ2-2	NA	TGCGCCAGCAGCCAAGGACGGGCGGGGGGGCCAAAGACCGGGGAGCTGTTTTTT	CASSQGRAGGPKTGELFF
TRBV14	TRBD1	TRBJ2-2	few	TGTGCCAGCAGACCGGGACAGGGCAACACCGGGGAGCTGTTTTTT	CASRPGQGNTGELFF
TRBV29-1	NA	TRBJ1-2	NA	TGCAGCGTTGATGCAGATAACTATGGCTACACCTTC	CSVDADNYGYTF
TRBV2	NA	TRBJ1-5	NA	TGTGCCAGCAGTGGAGAAGGCAATCAGCCCCAGCATTTT	CASSGEGNQPQHF
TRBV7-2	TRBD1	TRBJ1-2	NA	TGTGCCAGCAGCCGCGACAGGGGGCTTAGGGATGGCTACACCTTC	CASSRDRGLRDGYTF
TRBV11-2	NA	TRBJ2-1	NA	TGTGCCAGCAGCTTACTAGCGAGGGGCCAAAATGAGCAGTTCTTC	CASSLLARGQNEQFF
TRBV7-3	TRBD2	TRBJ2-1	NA	TGTGCCAGCAGCTCGGGACTAGCGGGGTACTACAATGAGCAGTTCTTC	CASSSGLAGYYNEQFF
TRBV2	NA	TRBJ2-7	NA	TGTGCCAGCAGTGAAGGGAGAGGGACTTATCGCTACGAGCAGTACTTC	CASSEGRGTYRYEQYF
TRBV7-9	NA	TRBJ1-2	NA	TGTGCCAGCAGCCCGCCGGACATTTCCGTCGGCTACACCTTC	CASSPPDISVGYTF
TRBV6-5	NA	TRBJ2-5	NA	TGTGCCAGCAGTTACTCTGGTATCAGTCCAAAGACCCAGTACTTC	CASSYSGISPKTQYF
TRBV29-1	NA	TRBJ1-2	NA	TGCAGCGTTGATTACGGACAGAGGTCATATGGCTACACCTTC	CSVDYGQRSYGYTF
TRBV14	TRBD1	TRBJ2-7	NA	TGTGCCAGCAGCCAATTGGACAGGGGAAAGGAGTACTTC	CASSQLDRGKEYF
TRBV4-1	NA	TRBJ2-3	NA	TGCGCCAGCAGCCAAGATGACACTCCTGGCGCAGATACGCAGTATTTT	CASSQDDTPGADTQYF
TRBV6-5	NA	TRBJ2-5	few	TGTGCCAGCAGTTACTCGGGCAGCGGGGAGACCCAGTACTTC	CASSYSGSGETQYF
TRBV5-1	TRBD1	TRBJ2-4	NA	TGCGCCAGCAGCCTCGGGACAGAAATAGCCAAAAACATTCAGTACTTC	CASSLGTEIAKNIQYF
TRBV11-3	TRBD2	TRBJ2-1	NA	TGTGCCAGCAGCTTAGGCCTAGCGGGAGACGCCTACAATGAGCAGTTCTTC	CASSLGLAGDAYNEQFF